Presented here are 8 T cell receptor beta chains from one specimen sequenced in a study of technical replicates of blood from four donors. Sequenced by immunoSEQ multiplex PCR; TCRdb stores in-frame clones only, minus some. The sample comprises approximately 70,000 clones, approximately 96% of which are singletons, and under 0.5% rests with the top ten. Sequencing used T cells isolated from PBMCs. These receptors were obtained from a human donor in good health.

The chain links TRBV5-4 to TRBJ1-1; 8 bases fit TRBD1. Trimming took 5 bases from V and 2 from J; bases not matched to a gene: 5. CDR1 is SGHNT and CDR2 is YYREEE in the germline V gene (reference sequence). The CDR3 sequence is 14 residues long. The CDR3 coding sequence is TGTGCCAGCAGGTCTGGACAGGGTAACACTGAAGCTTTCTTT. Amino acid sequence: CASRSGQGNTEAFF.

The rearrangement links TRBV2 to TRBJ2-1; 15 bases agree with TRBD2. Germline V gene sequence: CDR1 SNHLY, CDR2 FYNNEI. V lost 5 bases and J lost 7; bases outside the gene matches: 3. The CDR3 totals 15 residues. This CDR3 is CASSPGTSGRNEQFF. CDR3 coding DNA: TGTGCCAGCAGTCCCGGGACTAGCGGGAGGAATGAGCAGTTCTTC.

This chain connects TRBV13 to TRBJ1-1; 7 positions agree with TRBD1. Trimming cost V 5 bases and J 0 bases; bases outside gene matches: 3. The CDR3 has 14 amino acids. Germline CDR1 is PRHDT and CDR2 is FYEKMQ (reference sequence). CDR3 protein: CASSPTGMNTEAFF. CDR3 DNA sequence: TGTGCCAGCAGCCCGACAGGGATGAACACTGAAGCTTTCTTT.

V is TRBV7-2 and J is TRBJ1-1; 10 bases map to TRBD1. The CDR3 extends over 15 amino acids. Per germline, CDR1 SGHTA and CDR2 FQGNSA. V trimming: 3 bases; J trimming: 5 bases; junction bases outside the gene matches: 6. CDR3 loop: CASSLDGTGDTEAFF. In DNA, the CDR3 is TGTGCCAGCAGCTTGGACGGGACAGGGGATACTGAAGCTTTCTTT.

In its sample, this clone was seen once. V and J are TRBV10-3 and TRBJ1-3; possible D gene TRBD1, 6 bases. The CDR3 runs 16 residues. Per germline, CDR1 ENHRY and CDR2 SYGVKD. Trimming pared 5 bases from V and 0 bases from J, leaving 14 bases between. Here the CDR3 reads CAISSGTPRSGNTIYF. The CDR3 region has the DNA TGTGCCATCAGTTCCGGGACACCTCGCTCTGGAAACACCATATATTTT.

This clone was seen a single time. The CDR3 spells CASSELKLQFF. CDR3 sequence (DNA): TGTGCCAGCAGTGAATTAAAACTGCAGTTCTTC. The gene calls are TRBV2 and TRBJ2-1; the D is unclear. V was cut by 2 bases and J by 12 bases, with 8 bases left in between. Germline V gene lookup returns CDR1 SNHLY and CDR2 FYNNEI. The CDR3 has 11 residues.

The chain carries TRBV5-6 and TRBJ2-2; TRBD2 agrees at 12 bases. From germline, CDR1 is SGHDT and CDR2 YYEEEE. The CDR3 is made up of 16 amino acids. Losses at the gene ends were 2 bases for V and 7 bases for J; bases not matched to a gene: 6. CDR3 loop: CASSLGLAGYIGELFF. The CDR3, as DNA: TGTGCCAGCAGCTTAGGACTAGCGGGATATATCGGGGAGCTGTTTTTT.

This chain joins TRBV30 and TRBJ2-3; 8 nucleotides line up with TRBD2. CDR1 and CDR2 (germline): GTSNPN, SVGIG (reference sequence). There are 17 residues in the CDR3. J lost 3 bases, V lost 2 bases, and 13 bases had no gene match. The CDR3 region is CAWSLGGRLPQTDTQYF. Written as DNA, the CDR3 is TGTGCCTGGAGTTTGGGCGGGAGGCTCCCACAGACAGATACGCAGTATTTT.